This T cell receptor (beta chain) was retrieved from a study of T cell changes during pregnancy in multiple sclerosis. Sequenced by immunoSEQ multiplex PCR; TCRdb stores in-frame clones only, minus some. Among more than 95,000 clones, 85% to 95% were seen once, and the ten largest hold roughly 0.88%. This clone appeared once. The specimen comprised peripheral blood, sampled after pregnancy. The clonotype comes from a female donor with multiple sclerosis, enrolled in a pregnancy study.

The CDR3 reads CASTPGQGSQQPQHF. CDR3 sequence (DNA): TGTGCCAGCACCCCGGGACAGGGGTCCCAACAGCCCCAGCATTTT. The chain carries TRBV6-6 and TRBJ1-5; 10 nucleotides align to TRBD1. Germline CDR1 MNHNY, CDR2 SVGAGI (reference sequence). This CDR3 comprises 15 residues. V dropped 7 bases and J dropped 7; count of bases not matched to a gene: 10.